The 5 T cell receptor beta chains below come from one sample, sequenced in a study of CD8+CD57+ T cells in acquired aplastic anemia. Patients sequenced had flow cytometry evidence of CD8+CD57+ cell expansion. Genomic DNA constituted the template upon which TCR beta VDJ and CDR3 profiling was performed. TCRdb independently ran MiXCR on the reads; one entry per CDR3 protein. Counted here are about 120,000 distinct CDR3 sequences, 50% to 60% occurring once; the ten biggest clones make up under 35%. The sample taken for sequencing was sorted CD4+, CD8+, or CD8+CD57+ T cells (not recorded which) from PBMCs. These receptor sequences come from a human donor with aplastic anemia.

This clonotype occurred once. The rearrangement uses TRBV7-2 and TRBJ2-7, with 9 bases lining up with TRBD1. CDR1 is SGHTA and CDR2 is FQGNSA in the germline V gene. This CDR3 has 15 residues. V dropped 0 bases and J dropped 6; count of bases not matched to a gene: 6. The CDR3 sequence is CASSLATGGRGEQYF. CDR3 in DNA: TGTGCCAGCAGCTTAGCCACAGGGGGCAGGGGCGAGCAGTACTTC. The full variable domain, completed using reference TRBV7-2 and TRBJ2-7, is GAGVSQSPSNKVTEKGKDVELRCDPISGHTALYWYRQSLGQGLEFLIYFQGNSAPDKSGLPSDRFSAERTGGSVSTLTIQRTQQEDSAVYLCASSLATGGRGEQYFGPGTRLTVT.

Many counts were recorded for this clonotype. V and J are TRBV20-1 and TRBJ2-7, with 7 nucleotides matching TRBD1. Per germline, CDR1 DFQATT and CDR2 SNEGSKA (reference sequence). The CDR3 length is 17 residues. The V gene end was trimmed by 6 bases and the J gene end by 2 bases; junction bases not matched to a gene: 19. CDR3 sequence (DNA): TGCAGTGCAAACTCCGCCGGGACAGAATATTACCCCTACGAGCAGTACTTC. This gives the protein CSANSAGTEYYPYEQYF.

This chain connects TRBV6-4 to TRBJ2-1; maybe TRBD2 (5 bases). CDR1 MRHNA and CDR2 SNTAGT come from the germline V gene. V lost 0 bases and J 8 bases, leaving 11 bases between the germline ends. CDR3 length equals 14 residues. As DNA, the CDR3 is TGTGCCAGCAGTGACTCCGAGGGTTCGGATGAGCAGTTCTTC. It specifies CASSDSEGSDEQFF.

The chain employs TRBV4-3 and TRBJ2-7; maybe TRBD2 (5 bases). Germline CDR1 LGHNA, CDR2 YSLEER. The ends were cut back, 1 base at V and 3 bases at J, with 13 bases in the middle. The length of the CDR3 is 15 residues. CDR3 residues: CASSQGTKGSYEQYF. CDR3 nucleotides: TGCGCCAGCAGCCAAGGGACCAAAGGGAGCTACGAGCAGTACTTC.

This clonotype is labeled large. This chain uses TRBV5-6 with TRBJ1-2; unclear D gene. Trimming cost V 3 bases and J 9 bases, with 18 bases left between them. The CDR3 is made up of 14 amino acids. Germline V gene data show CDR1 as SGHDT and CDR2 as YYEEEE. CDR3 nucleotides: TGTGCCAGCAGCTCACCCCCGCCGAACGTCCGCTACACCTTC. Amino acids: CASSSPPPNVRYTF.